These 25 T cell receptor beta chains came from one sample sequenced in a study of pediatric ulcerative colitis. The protocol was immunoSEQ multiplex PCR, while the TCRdb copy is restricted to in-frame clones and leaves out a portion. The sample comprises about 36,000 clones, less than 85% of which are singletons, and about 23% rests with the top ten. The specimen sequenced was blood. Source of these receptors: a girl aged 10 to 17 with moderate ulcerative colitis.

The chain joins TRBV5-1 to TRBJ1-3, with D tentatively TRBD1 (5 bases). Trimming took 0 bases from V and 0 from J, leaving 13 bases between them. CDR1 SGHRS and CDR2 YFSETQ come from the germline V gene. The CDR3 loop spans 17 amino acids. The CDR3 bases are TGCGCCAGCAGCTTGGGCTCGCGGGACTCCTCTGGAAACACCATATATTTT. Protein: CASSLGSRDSSGNTIYF.

The rearrangement uses TRBV6-1 and TRBJ2-1, with 11 bases matching TRBD2. Per the germline V gene, CDR1 is MNHNS and CDR2 is SASEGT. The CDR3 covers 19 residues. The trim removed 4 bases at V and 8 bases at J, leaving 19 bases unmatched. The CDR3 nucleotides are TGTGCCAGCAGTGCTGGGACAGGGATCCTAGCGGGAGGCTCGGATGAGCAGTTCTTC. Translating it yields CASSAGTGILAGGSDEQFF.

The genes are TRBV6-6 and TRBJ2-7, with D possibly matching TRBD2 (6 bases). The CDR3 runs 15 residues. V gave up 5 bases and J gave up 3 bases, with 17 bases separating them. The germline CDR1 and CDR2 sequences are MNHNY and SVGAGI (reference sequence). CDR3 loop: CASSRGGLSNYEQYF. The CDR3, as DNA: TGTGCCAGCAGTCGTGGGGGACTGTCTAACTACGAGCAGTACTTC.

In this sample, this clone turned up a few times. This sequence joins TRBV5-4 and TRBJ1-4, with D perhaps TRBD1 (5 bases). The CDR3 is 15 amino acids. CDR1 is SGHNT, CDR2 YYREEE, per germline (reference sequence). V lost 4 bases to trimming and J lost 4 bases, with 14 bases between them. Here the CDR3 reads CASSTRTRDNEKLFF. Here the CDR3 DNA reads TGTGCCAGCAGCACCCGGACACGAGATAATGAAAAACTGTTTTTT. Full variable domain (outside the CDR3, taken from reference TRBV5-4 and TRBJ1-4): ETGVTQSPTHLIKTRGQQVTLRCSSQSGHNTVSWYQQALGQGPQFIFQYYREEENGRGNFPPRFSGLQFPNYSSELNVNALELDDSALYLCASSTRTRDNEKLFFGSGTQLSVL.

Note on this clone: One junction end does not reproduce the germline sequence, and a read error may be involved. The CDR3 bases are TGTGCCAGCAGTAGCGGGAGGGCCGGGAATGAGCAGTTCTTC. It encodes CASSSGRAGNEQFF. This sequence joins TRBV19 and TRBJ2-1; TRBD2 matches 11 bases. The V gene's germline CDR1 is LNHDA and CDR2 SQIVND (reference sequence). This CDR3 is built from 14 residues.

This clone was found once. The chain uses TRBV4-1 and TRBJ1-6; possibly TRBD1 for D (5 bases). Germline CDR1 and CDR2: MGHRA and YSYEKL. The CDR3 has 21 amino acids. The V and J ends lost 0 bases and 0 bases respectively, with 21 bases between them. The CDR3 DNA is TGCGCCAGCAGCCAAGATCTGTGGCAGGGTGCCGCTCGCTCCTATAATTCACCCCTCCACTTT. It translates to CASSQDLWQGAARSYNSPLHF.

This clone was counted only a few times. V and J are TRBV5-1 and TRBJ1-1; no definite D call. The CDR3 runs to 14 residues. Trimming pared 7 bases from V and 8 bases from J, leaving 21 bases between. The germline CDR1 and CDR2 sequences are SGHRS and YFSETQ. The CDR3 DNA sequence: TGCGCCAGCTTTTCACCGGGTCCCACGCGGGAAGCTTTCTTT. Its protein product is CASFSPGPTREAFF. Together with reference TRBV5-1 and TRBJ1-1, the CDR3 gives the full variable domain: KAGVTQTPRYLIKTRGQQVTLSCSPISGHRSVSWYQQTPGQGLQFLFEYFSETQRNKGNFPGRFSGRQFSNSRSEMNVSTLELGDSALYLCASFSPGPTREAFFGQGTRLTVV.

In its sample, this clone was seen a few times. The V call is TRBV30, the J call TRBJ1-2; 7 nucleotides line up with TRBD1. The germline V gene encodes CDR1 GTSNPN and CDR2 SVGIG (reference sequence). CDR3 length: 14 residues. Trimming took 7 bases from V and 2 from J; bases not matched to a gene: 10. The CDR3: CASSPGTVNYGYTF. CDR3 in DNA: TGTGCCTCCTCTCCCGGGACAGTGAACTATGGCTACACCTTC.

The rearrangement joins TRBV27 to TRBJ2-5; D tentatively fits TRBD1 or TRBD2 (6 bases each). V shed 5 bases and J shed 5 bases, with 12 bases lying between them. The CDR3 is 13 amino acids. Per germline, CDR1 MNHEY and CDR2 SMNVEV (reference sequence). CDR3 nucleotide sequence: TGTGCCAGCAGTAGGGGGGCGCGTGAGACCCAGTACTTC. Protein product: CASSRGARETQYF.

The gene calls are TRBV6-5 and TRBJ1-1; D is perhaps TRBD1 (5 bases). This CDR3 has 15 amino acids. CDR1 and CDR2 (germline): MNHEY, SVGAGI. Trimming removed 2 bases at V and 3 bases at J, with 13 bases between. In DNA, the CDR3 is TGTGCCAGCAGTTACCCCCGGGGCCGGGACACTGAAGCTTTCTTT. Its protein product is CASSYPRGRDTEAFF.

The genes are TRBV6-1 and TRBJ1-2; D is perhaps TRBD1 (6 bases). Trimming pared 6 bases from V and 8 bases from J, leaving 16 bases between. The CDR3 loop spans 13 amino acids. CDR1 MNHNS and CDR2 SASEGT come from the germline V gene. The CDR3 region has the DNA TGTGCCAGCAGAACTACAGGGATGGGCGGCTACACCTTC. Protein sequence: CASRTTGMGGYTF.

The chain has TRBV4-2 and TRBJ2-3; a possible D gene is TRBD2 (5 bases). The V end lost 2 bases, the J end lost 2 bases, and 14 bases lay between the germline ends. There are 16 residues in the CDR3. Germline CDR1 reads LGHNA; CDR2 reads YNFKEQ. CDR3 bases: TGTGCCAGCAGCCAAAGAGGGCCGGGCCTCACAGATACGCAGTATTTT. Translating it yields CASSQRGPGLTDTQYF.

DNA for the CDR3: TGTGCCAGCAGTTTGACAGGGGGCGGGGAGACCCAGTACTTC. It translates to CASSLTGGGETQYF. The rearrangement joins TRBV27 to TRBJ2-5; TRBD1 agrees at 10 bases. This CDR3 spans 14 amino acids. From germline, CDR1 is MNHEY and CDR2 SMNVEV (reference sequence). Trimming took 3 bases from V and 5 from J; bases not matched to a gene: 3.

The chain uses TRBV7-6 and TRBJ2-7, with D hard to call. The CDR3 extends over 11 amino acids. CDR1 is SGHVS, CDR2 FNYEAQ, per germline. With 4 bases removed from V and 2 bases from J, the gap between germline ends came to 3 bases. CDR3 sequence (DNA): TGTGCCAGCAGCTCCACCTACGAGCAGTACTTC. Its protein product is CASSSTYEQYF.

The chain has TRBV4-1 and TRBJ2-7; 11 nucleotides match TRBD2. With V trimmed by 3 bases and J by 2 bases, 9 bases remained unmatched. CDR3 length: 17 amino acids. The germline V gene has CDR1 MGHRA and CDR2 YSYEKL. The CDR3 reads CASSHDSEGLAAYEQYF. The CDR3 DNA sequence: TGCGCCAGCAGCCATGATTCCGAGGGACTAGCGGCCTACGAGCAGTACTTC.

V and J are TRBV7-2 and TRBJ1-3; perhaps TRBD1 as D (6 bases). The V gene lost 5 bases and the J gene lost 6 bases, with 26 bases spanning the gap. Germline V lookup: CDR1 SGHTA, CDR2 FQGNSA. The CDR3 loop spans 18 amino acids. CDR3 coding DNA: TGTGCCAGCAGCCCCGGAATTCTGGGGGGCGCGAGCGAAAACACCATATATTTT. As protein: CASSPGILGGASENTIYF. Complete variable domain (other parts from reference TRBV7-2 and TRBJ1-3): GAGVSQSPSNKVTEKGKDVELRCDPISGHTALYWYRQSLGQGLEFLIYFQGNSAPDKSGLPSDRFSAERTGGSVSTLTIQRTQQEDSAVYLCASSPGILGGASENTIYFGEGSWLTVV.

The V call is TRBV7-9, the J call TRBJ1-2; D is uncertain. The CDR3 runs 12 residues. Germline V lookup: CDR1 SEHNR, CDR2 FQNEAQ (reference sequence). The V gene lost 3 bases and the J gene lost 7 bases, with 9 bases spanning the gap. The CDR3 sequence: CASSLVQVGYTF. CDR3 coding DNA: TGTGCCAGCAGCTTGGTTCAGGTTGGCTACACCTTC. Full variable domain (outside the CDR3, taken from reference TRBV7-9 and TRBJ1-2): DTGVSQNPRHKITKRGQNVTFRCDPISEHNRLYWYRQTLGQGPEFLTYFQNEAQLEKSRLLSDRFSAERPKGSFSTLEIQRTEQGDSAMYLCASSLVQVGYTFGSGTRLTVV.

V is TRBV14 and J is TRBJ2-7; D is ambiguous. CDR3 length: 13 amino acids. Germline CDR1 SGHDN, CDR2 FVKESK. V gave up 4 bases and J gave up 7 bases, with 14 bases separating them. The CDR3 DNA follows: TGTGCCAGCAGCCCCGGTTTAGTTCGGGAGCAGTACTTC. Translated, it gives CASSPGLVREQYF.

The chain links TRBV18 to TRBJ2-7; D may be TRBD1 (6 bases). CDR3 length equals 13 residues. Germline assignment: CDR1 KGHSH and CDR2 LQKENI. With 5 bases removed from V and 9 bases from J, the gap between germline ends came to 17 bases. CDR3 nucleotides: TGTGCCAGCTCAACCTGGGACACCCAGGGGCAGTACTTC. This sequence encodes CASSTWDTQGQYF.

This clone was found once. This sequence joins TRBV5-5 and TRBJ1-1; D gene ambiguous. From germline, CDR1 is SGHKS and CDR2 YYEKEE (reference sequence). The CDR3 runs 15 residues. Deletions cut 0 bases from V and 0 bases from J, with 9 bases between. The CDR3 region has the DNA TGTGCCAGCAGCTTGGTTGGGAACATGAACACTGAAGCTTTCTTT. It yields the protein CASSLVGNMNTEAFF.

The genes are TRBV30 and TRBJ2-1; D is unclear. The V gene's germline CDR1 is GTSNPN and CDR2 SVGIG (reference sequence). Trimming took 5 bases from V and 3 from J, leaving 11 bases between them. The CDR3 consists of 13 residues. CDR3 sequence (DNA): TGTGCCTGGGGGGTTTCTAGCTACAATGAGCAGTTCTTC. This codes for CAWGVSSYNEQFF.

This chain connects TRBV7-9 to TRBJ2-2; D remains unclear. The CDR3 extends over 13 amino acids. The V end lost 6 bases, the J end lost 6 bases, and 11 bases lay between the germline ends. Germline CDR1 and CDR2: SEHNR and FQNEAQ (reference sequence). CDR3: CASSLGSPGELFF. For the CDR3, the DNA is TGTGCCAGCAGTCTAGGATCCCCCGGGGAGCTGTTTTTT. Based on the CDR3 plus reference TRBV7-9 and TRBJ2-2, the full variable domain is DTGVSQNPRHKITKRGQNVTFRCDPISEHNRLYWYRQTLGQGPEFLTYFQNEAQLEKSRLLSDRFSAERPKGSFSTLEIQRTEQGDSAMYLCASSLGSPGELFFGEGSRLTVL.

This clone turned up a few times. The rearrangement joins TRBV5-1 to TRBJ1-4, with 8 bases fitting TRBD1. Trimming removed 4 bases from V and 7 bases from J; junction bases left unmatched: 6. CDR1 is SGHRS, CDR2 YFSETQ, per germline. This CDR3 contains 14 residues. CDR3 coding DNA: TGCGCCAGCAGCCCGGGACAGGAGCTTGAAAAACTGTTTTTT. Translated, it gives CASSPGQELEKLFF.

V is TRBV10-1 and J is TRBJ2-5, with D perhaps matching TRBD2 (6 bases). V lost 1 base to trimming and J lost 5 bases, with 14 bases between them. The CDR3 is 15 residues long. The germline gives CDR1 WNHNN, CDR2 SYGVQD (reference sequence). The CDR3 sequence is CASSEFAGSWETQYF. In DNA, the CDR3 is TGCGCCAGCAGTGAGTTTGCGGGAAGCTGGGAGACCCAGTACTTC.

This chain uses TRBV2 with TRBJ1-1; D remains unclear. This CDR3 region has 14 residues. Germline V gene lookup returns CDR1 SNHLY and CDR2 FYNNEI. Trimming shortened V by 3 bases and J by 1 base, and 9 bases separated the two germline ends. In DNA, the CDR3 is TGTGCCAGCAGTGATCACAAATGGAACACTGAAGCTTTCTTT. Protein sequence: CASSDHKWNTEAFF. Looking up the rest from reference TRBV2 and TRBJ1-1 gives the full variable domain: EPEVTQTPSHQVTQMGQEVILRCVPISNHLYFYWYRQILGQKVEFLVSFYNNEISEKSEIFDDQFSVERPDGSNFTLKIRSTKLEDSAMYFCASSDHKWNTEAFFGQGTRLTVV.